These T cell receptor beta chains were read from a single sample in a study of cytomegalovirus exposure and HLA in healthy donors. Sequenced by immunoSEQ multiplex PCR; TCRdb stores in-frame clones only, minus some. The table lists fewer than 200,000 clones, approximately 71% of them singletons. Sequenced material: PBMCs. All receptors derive from a man aged 50-59 years in good health and CMV-seronegative. The CDR3 runs from the conserved cysteine through the conserved F or W. Fields, in order: CDR3 length, V gene, J gene, clone size, D gene, CDR3 DNA, CDR3 protein. A D gene is named only where the DNA matches it firmly. The listing skips clone size in some rows; elsewhere it reads once, few, many or a size class.

14	TRBV7-3	TRBJ2-5	.	TRBD2	TGTGCCAGCAGCTCCGGGACTAGAGGGGAGACCCAGTACTTC	CASSSGTRGETQYF
14	TRBV18	TRBJ1-1	.	TRBD1	TGTGCCAGCTCATTCGACAGGGGGGGCACTGAAGCTTTCTTT	CASSFDRGGTEAFF
17	TRBV10-3	TRBJ1-6	.	TRBD1	TGTGCCATCAGTGAGGGATCCGGGACAGGGGAAGAATCACCCCTCCACTTT	CAISEGSGTGEESPLHF
16	TRBV4-3	TRBJ2-2	few	.	TGCGCCAGCAGCCAAGCGGGGGGCGCGAACACCGGGGAGCTGTTTTTT	CASSQAGGANTGELFF
14	TRBV6-1	TRBJ1-5	.	.	TGTGCCAGCAGTGAAGCGGACCAGGGTCAGCCCCAGCATTTT	CASSEADQGQPQHF
14	TRBV28	TRBJ1-1	.	TRBD1	TGTGCCAGCAGGTTTACAGGGGGGAGGACTGAAGCTTTCTTT	CASRFTGGRTEAFF
18	TRBV7-2	TRBJ2-3	.	TRBD2	TGTGCCAGCAGCTTAGAGGAGGCGGGGGGGCCGAGTGCAGATACGCAGTATTTT	CASSLEEAGGPSADTQYF
12	TRBV6-5	TRBJ1-2	few	.	TGTGCCAGCAGTCCGACAGGATATGGCTACACCTTC	CASSPTGYGYTF
14	TRBV2	TRBJ1-1	.	.	TGTGCCAGCAGTGGTAGACAGGTGTACACTGAAGCTTTCTTT	CASSGRQVYTEAFF
16	TRBV28	TRBJ1-5	.	.	TGTGCCAGCAGTTTCGGTCGGAGAAGGAGCAATCAGCCCCAGCATTTT	CASSFGRRRSNQPQHF
15	TRBV7-2	TRBJ1-3	few	.	TGTGCCAGCAGCATACAGGGAGCCCCTGGAAACACCATATATTTT	CASSIQGAPGNTIYF
13	TRBV29-1	TRBJ1-6	.	.	TGCAGCGTGGCTGACAGGAGGAATTCACCCCTCCACTTT	CSVADRRNSPLHF
13	TRBV7-9	TRBJ1-2	.	TRBD1	TGTGCCAGCAGCCGTACAGGGGAGCATGGCTACACCTTC	CASSRTGEHGYTF
14	TRBV19	TRBJ1-4	.	TRBD1	TGTGCCAGTAGTGGGACAGCTCTTAATGAAAAACTGTTTTTT	CASSGTALNEKLFF
16	TRBV11-2	TRBJ2-2	.	TRBD2	TGTGCCAGCAGCTTCCCGTCAAGGCGGGAGGCCGGGGAGCTGTTTTTT	CASSFPSRREAGELFF
13	TRBV9	TRBJ1-1	.	.	TGTGCCAGCAGCCCCCTGCGGAACACTGAAGCTTTCTTT	CASSPLRNTEAFF
16	TRBV5-4	TRBJ2-6	.	TRBD2	TGTGCCAGCAGCGTCGGACTAGCGGCTGGGGCCAACGTCCTGACTTTC	CASSVGLAAGANVLTF
16	TRBV18	TRBJ2-7	.	TRBD1	TGTGCCAGCTCACCTCGAGGGGTAGGGGGCGATTACGAGCAGTACTTC	CASSPRGVGGDYEQYF
13	TRBV7-9	TRBJ1-1	few	TRBD1	TGTGCCAGCAGCTTCCGACAGGGGGTTTGGGCTTTCTTT	CASSFRQGVWAFF
15	TRBV9	TRBJ1-2	.	.	TGTGCCAGCAGCGTGGAAAGGACAGACACCTATGGCTACACCTTC	CASSVERTDTYGYTF